Listed below are T cell receptor beta chains from one sample, sequenced in a study of blood T cells in healthy people across ages. One entry per CDR3 protein results from TCRdb running MiXCR on the 5' RACE reads. The sample yields 540,000 or so distinct CDR3 sequences, 24% seen once. The sample was also reused in another study, on T cells of mothers and their children.

Sequencing was carried out using blood. The receptors were gathered from a boy aged 5 to 17 in good health. Both conserved end residues are part of each CDR3. Fields, in order: V gene, clone size, CDR3 protein. Size is omitted from some rows. Given values are once, few, many or a class for expanded clones.

v_gene: TRBV20-1
abundance: few
CDR3aa: CSARDEGIPSYEQYF

v_gene: TRBV20-1
abundance: .
CDR3aa: CSAELSQGYNEQFF

v_gene: TRBV28
abundance: .
CDR3aa: CASSLGDAGGPSEQFF

v_gene: TRBV6-5
abundance: .
CDR3aa: CASTSGGELFF

v_gene: TRBV28
abundance: few
CDR3aa: CASRGLAGEGQFF

v_gene: TRBV4-3
abundance: few
CDR3aa: CASSQGTGLNSPLHF

v_gene: TRBV5-1
abundance: .
CDR3aa: CASSTTDLSYEQYF

v_gene: TRBV27
abundance: .
CDR3aa: CASSPQGAQETQYF

v_gene: TRBV12-3/TRBV12-4
abundance: many
CDR3aa: CASSLGGGYTF

v_gene: TRBV11-2
abundance: .
CDR3aa: CASSLSGVGRSYNSPLHF

v_gene: TRBV29-1
abundance: few
CDR3aa: CRATRGSGYNEQFF

v_gene: TRBV12-3/TRBV12-4
abundance: few
CDR3aa: CASRVGQLNTEAFF

v_gene: TRBV7-2
abundance: few
CDR3aa: CASSLRGGTSTNEQFF

v_gene: TRBV28
abundance: .
CDR3aa: CASTRAAEAEAFF

v_gene: TRBV28
abundance: .
CDR3aa: CASAGVLGNSPLHF

v_gene: TRBV5-1
abundance: .
CDR3aa: CASSFSQGDGETQYF

v_gene: TRBV7-9
abundance: many
CDR3aa: CASSPLEGVTGELFF

v_gene: TRBV2
abundance: .
CDR3aa: CASSYGTSKAPFF

v_gene: TRBV4-2
abundance: .
CDR3aa: CASSRTGSGPGGELFF

v_gene: TRBV7-9
abundance: .
CDR3aa: CASSLEQAASYEQYF

v_gene: TRBV7-6
abundance: .
CDR3aa: CASSLGTGTHSNQPQHF

v_gene: TRBV29-1
abundance: .
CDR3aa: CSVRGTSGRGAHEQYF

v_gene: TRBV5-1
abundance: few
CDR3aa: CASSLTVSGANVPTF

v_gene: TRBV27
abundance: .
CDR3aa: CASTGTPGGETQYF

v_gene: TRBV6-2/TRBV6-3
abundance: .
CDR3aa: CASSYSNRRTFSNQPQHF

v_gene: TRBV5-1
abundance: .
CDR3aa: CASSFAGGGYEQYF

v_gene: TRBV15
abundance: few
CDR3aa: CATSRDLLLENIQYF

v_gene: TRBV7-9
abundance: .
CDR3aa: CASSLVQRNSREQYF

v_gene: TRBV28
abundance: .
CDR3aa: CASSPSPGTGHEQYF

v_gene: TRBV7-9
abundance: few
CDR3aa: CASSPRQGNYNEQFF

v_gene: TRBV7-2
abundance: .
CDR3aa: CASSSRGLTANVLTF

v_gene: TRBV28
abundance: .
CDR3aa: CASSLGQVRADGQYF

v_gene: TRBV4-1
abundance: .
CDR3aa: CASSQDFLQTYQETQYF

v_gene: TRBV5-5
abundance: .
CDR3aa: CASSQQGASNQPQHF

v_gene: TRBV7-8
abundance: .
CDR3aa: CASTAYGTRETQYF

v_gene: TRBV7-6
abundance: few
CDR3aa: CASSLAPVGNSPLHF

v_gene: TRBV20-1
abundance: few
CDR3aa: CSARRVGNEKLFF

v_gene: TRBV29-1
abundance: few
CDR3aa: CSVETSGNTPLF

v_gene: TRBV7-3
abundance: few
CDR3aa: CASSKSGTSTDTQYF

v_gene: TRBV5-5
abundance: .
CDR3aa: CASSWSTGPANTEAFF

v_gene: TRBV6-1
abundance: many
CDR3aa: CASSWTGGNQPQHF

v_gene: TRBV6-2/TRBV6-3
abundance: .
CDR3aa: CASSYPVQRGGETQYF

v_gene: TRBV20-1
abundance: .
CDR3aa: CTPQLGRTAEAFF

v_gene: TRBV5-6
abundance: .
CDR3aa: CASSSLGGLADKFFTDTQYF

v_gene: TRBV12-3/TRBV12-4
abundance: many
CDR3aa: CASADTVAKNIQYF

v_gene: TRBV20-1
abundance: .
CDR3aa: CSAEYEQGAGYGYTF

v_gene: TRBV29-1
abundance: few
CDR3aa: CSVAGGPNTEAFF

v_gene: TRBV28
abundance: .
CDR3aa: CASSLPTTSGTYEQYF

v_gene: TRBV4-3
abundance: .
CDR3aa: CTSSQDGLFDTGELFF

v_gene: TRBV28
abundance: .
CDR3aa: CASSFSGEGLQETQYF

v_gene: TRBV20-1
abundance: .
CDR3aa: CSAAGTRNTGELFF

v_gene: TRBV7-3
abundance: few
CDR3aa: CASSSDPRLAGGQETQYF

v_gene: TRBV20-1
abundance: few
CDR3aa: CSPGPTGETQYF

v_gene: TRBV7-2
abundance: .
CDR3aa: CASSLNARHQEAQYF

v_gene: TRBV28
abundance: few
CDR3aa: CASSLYEFNIQYF

v_gene: TRBV7-9
abundance: .
CDR3aa: CASSLVEEGYGYTF

v_gene: TRBV4-3
abundance: many
CDR3aa: CASSQDRRESPLHF

v_gene: TRBV7-2
abundance: few
CDR3aa: CASSFRASSGNTIYF

v_gene: TRBV5-1
abundance: few
CDR3aa: CASSLASGNQPQHF

v_gene: TRBV7-2
abundance: few
CDR3aa: CASSLWTGGIIETQYF